This T cell receptor (beta chain) was identified in a study of T-cell reconstitution after alpha-beta-depleted transplantation in children. Turning to this clonotype: Its antigen is unknown.

Study results and limitations: Counts and diversity of T cells one year after transplant came mostly from newly produced T cells.

Looked up from germline, CDR1 is SGHTA and CDR2 is FQGNSA. The CDR3 contains 14 residues. Trimming removed 5 bases from V and 0 bases from J, with 11 bases in between. A library of TCRbeta sequences, prepared with unique molecular identifiers, was generated. TCRdb recomputed calls from the PCR reads with MiXCR, one row per CDR3 protein. This table has fewer than 1 million distinct CDR3 sequences, roughly 15% appearing once. Sequences were derived from PBMCs, mostly from graft donor cells, sampled 360 days after TCRalphabeta/CD19-depleted stem cell transplant. The clonotype comes from a male patient aged 10-17 years who had a stem cell transplant for acute lymphoblastic leukemia, so the T cells may come from the graft donor. V gene TRBV7-2 combines with J gene TRBJ2-7; D possibly matches TRBD1 or TRBD2 (6 bases each). In nucleotides, the CDR3 is TGTGCCAGCAGCGGAGGGGACAACTCCTACGAGCAGTACTTC. Translating gives CASSGGDNSYEQYF.